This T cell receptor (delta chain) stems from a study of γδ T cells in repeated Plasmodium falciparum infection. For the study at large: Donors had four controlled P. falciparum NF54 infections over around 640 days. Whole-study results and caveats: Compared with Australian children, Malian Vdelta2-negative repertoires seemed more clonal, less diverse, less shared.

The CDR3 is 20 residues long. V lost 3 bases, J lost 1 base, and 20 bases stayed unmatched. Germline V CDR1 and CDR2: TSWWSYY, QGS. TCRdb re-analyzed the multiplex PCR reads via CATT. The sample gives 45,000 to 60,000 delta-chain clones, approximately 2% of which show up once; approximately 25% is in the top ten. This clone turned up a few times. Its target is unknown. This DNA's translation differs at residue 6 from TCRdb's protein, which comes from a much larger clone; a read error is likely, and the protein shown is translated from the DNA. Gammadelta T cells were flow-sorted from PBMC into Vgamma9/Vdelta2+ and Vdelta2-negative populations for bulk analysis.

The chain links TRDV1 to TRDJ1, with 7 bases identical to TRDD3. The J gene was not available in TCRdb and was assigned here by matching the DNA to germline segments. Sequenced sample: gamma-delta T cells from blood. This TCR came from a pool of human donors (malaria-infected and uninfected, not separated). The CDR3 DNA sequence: TGTGCTCTTGGGGAGTGGCTCCCGTACTGGGGACCTTACCGCACCGATAAACTCATCTTT. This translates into CALGEWLPYWGPYRTDKLIF.